This T cell receptor beta chain was found in a study of shared clonotypes between healthy human individuals. The CDR3 runs 16 residues. Germline-derived CDR1 and CDR2 are SGHTS and YDEGEE. Trimming stripped 0 bases from V and 0 bases from J, with 10 bases between. Source study methods: Junction-only sequences without quality scores came from ImmunoSEQ, so filtering differed. Data came from immunoSEQ multiplex PCR; TCRdb stores just in-frame clones and leaves some out. V, J and clone size reflect that table, while D and trimming were determined from the DNA. The repertoire includes about 1.5 million clones, about 98% of them detected once, and roughly 0.42% sits in the top ten.

Source material: naive CD4+ T cells sorted from blood. The subset denotes: CD45RA+ positively selected. J is TRBJ1-5 and V is TRBV5-8; D is unresolved. This receptor was taken from a man under 40 in good health. The CDR3 spells CASSLGSGYSNQPQHF. The CDR3 coding sequence is TGTGCCAGCAGCTTGGGGTCGGGCTATAGCAATCAGCCCCAGCATTTT.